This T cell receptor beta chain was found in a study of CXCR3-negative and CXCR3-positive naive CD8 T cells (dated by TCRdb to between 2018 and 2021). Looking at the study overall: Some 130 million TRB reads were obtained in total, roughly 1.5 +/- 0.3 million reads per library. For the TRBV-TRBJ cluster analysis, the naive subsets came from 5 donors, while the memory cells came from 3 donors. Diversity and physicochemical repertoire analyses covered 11 donors pooled from two independent experiments. Broad study findings and their caveats: Freshly isolated PBMCs were used for most assays because CXCR3 expression partially decreased after cryopreservation. Because surface CD5, which is linked to self-reactivity in mice, was comparable between the naive subsets, TCR interaction strength was also inferred from the physicochemical properties of TRB CDR3s. TRBV-TRBJ usage was similar between naive CXCR3-negative and CXCR3-positive cells from the same donor, while memory cells showed distinct patterns. TRB CDR3s from CXCR3-positive naive cells showed higher hydrophobicity (lower Kidera factor 4), lower energy, and higher strength and volume indices than CXCR3-negative naive cells. Repertoire diversity was comparably high in both naive subsets but much lower in memory CD8+ T cells.

Turning to this clonotype: The target of this receptor is not known.

For every CD8+ T cell subset, over 250,000 cells were flow-sorted straight into RLT lysis buffer, and each subset was sorted in triplicate. To keep memory contaminants out, a stringent definition of naive CD8+ T cells was applied: CD45RO-CCR7+CD27+CD95-. Peripheral blood mononuclear cells were isolated from buffy coats by standard density gradient centrifugation. A FACSAria III was used to flow-sort naive CD8+ T cells into CXCR3-negative and CXCR3-positive populations. An RNeasy Mini Kit was used to extract total RNA from the sorted cells. The CDR3, from cysteine to phenylalanine, totals 17 residues. No nucleotide data were recorded. The germline V gene provides CDR1 MGHRA and CDR2 YSYEKL. Instrument used: NextSeq 550. The Human TCR Profiling Kit (MiLaboratory) was used to prepare UMI-labeled 5' RACE TRB cDNA libraries. The full amount of extracted RNA was used for cDNA synthesis, and the full amount of resulting cDNA was used for PCR amplification. Libraries were prepared in parallel using an identical number of PCR cycles. The paper's processing steps were these. About 50,000 +/- 10,000 unique UMI-labeled TRB cDNA molecules per library were extracted with MIGEC and MiXCR, with at least two reads per UMI required. An average of 40,000 +/- 10,000 functional in-frame TRB CDR3 nucleotide clonotypes without stop codons was found per library. After each sample was downsampled to 5000 UMI-labeled TRB molecules, VDJtools was used to calculate diversity metrics such as normalized Shannon-Wiener and Chao1. For the central five CDR3 residues, VDJtools calculated physicochemical properties weighted by clonotype size, namely interaction energy, strength, volume and Kidera factor 4. TCRdb reprocessed the reads; each CDR3 protein sequence makes one entry, and DNA is unavailable. TCRdb's processing, not the authors', yielded these V and J calls. The sample's records list about 39,000 distinct CDR3 sequences. The ten largest clonotypes hold about 1.4% of the sample.

Sequences were obtained from naive CXCR3- CD8+ T cells from blood. According to the study, the label for this sample's cell subset or site signals: CD45RO-CCR7+CD27+CD95- naive CD8+ T cells lacking CXCR3 (TNR3-). The chain joins TRBV4-1 to TRBJ1-1; TCRdb selects TRBD1, and the lack of DNA leaves this call unchecked. The TCR sequence derives from a human donor in good health. Some clones in this sample may be carry-over from other donors' samples. The CDR3 reads CASSQKDRVGVNTEAFF.